One and the same sample provided the 16 T cell receptor beta chains below, sequenced in a study of cytomegalovirus exposure and HLA in healthy donors. Amplification used 60 Vbeta primers and 13 Jbeta primers. Profiled with immunoSEQ multiplex PCR; TCRdb holds only in-frame clones, not every one. The table for this sample gives more than 50,000 clones. The sequenced material came from PBMCs. Receptors were obtained from a middle-aged man in good health and CMV-seropositive.

The chain links TRBV19 to TRBJ2-7; D is unresolved. V was shortened by 5 bases and J by 7 bases, with 12 bases between the two germline ends. The CDR3 sequence is 12 residues long. Looked up from germline, CDR1 is LNHDA and CDR2 is SQIVND (reference sequence). The CDR3 DNA reads TGTGCCAGTAGTCTCAATACCGGGGAGCAGTACTTC. It specifies CASSLNTGEQYF.

J is TRBJ2-3 and V is TRBV5-4, with 8 bases identical to TRBD2. The CDR3 runs to 15 residues. The J segment lost 1 base and the V segment lost 4 bases, leaving 5 bases of the junction unmatched. CDR1 is SGHNT and CDR2 is YYREEE in the germline V gene (reference sequence). In DNA, the CDR3 is TGTGCCAGCAGCCAGACTAGCGCACGCACAGATACGCAGTATTTT. Protein sequence: CASSQTSARTDTQYF.

The chain combines TRBV29-1 with TRBJ1-4; D is possibly TRBD1 (6 bases). This CDR3 contains 15 residues. Deletions cut 6 bases from V and 5 bases from J, with 19 bases between. The V gene's germline CDR1 is SQVTM and CDR2 ANQGSEA. CDR3 nucleotides: TGCAGCGTGAGCAAAGGGGGGGCCCGAAATGAAAAACTGTTTTTT. Its protein product is CSVSKGGARNEKLFF.

The rearrangement uses TRBV6-5 and TRBJ1-6; TRBD1 might be the D (5 bases). With 6 bases removed from V and 7 bases from J, the gap between germline ends came to 13 bases. The CDR3 is 14 residues long. Germline V gene sequence: CDR1 MNHEY, CDR2 SVGAGI. Written as DNA, the CDR3 is TGTGCCAGCAGAACGGACATTTCAAATTCACCCCTCCACTTT. Protein: CASRTDISNSPLHF.

V gene TRBV2 combines with J gene TRBJ1-1; TRBD1 matches 11 bases. The CDR3 runs to 14 residues. The V and J ends lost 10 bases and 1 base, in that order; junction bases with no gene match: 5. CDR1 and CDR2 (germline): SNHLY, FYNNEI. The DNA for the CDR3 is TGTGCCACTGGGACAGGGGGGAAGAACACTGAAGCTTTCTTT. Protein sequence: CATGTGGKNTEAFF.

V and J are TRBV20-1 and TRBJ2-5; no clear D gene. This CDR3 has 11 residues. From germline, CDR1 is DFQATT and CDR2 SNEGSKA (reference sequence). The V and J ends lost 1 base and 5 bases respectively, with 5 bases between them. Written as DNA, the CDR3 is TGCAGTGCTAGAGTGGAGGAGACCCAGTACTTC. Protein sequence: CSARVEETQYF.

The chain couples TRBV5-1 to TRBJ2-3; the D gene is possibly TRBD2 (5 bases). V lost 9 bases, J lost 1 base, and 15 bases lay in between. The CDR3 extends over 14 amino acids. Germline values: CDR1 SGHRS, CDR2 YFSETQ. The CDR3 here is CATLRGNGTDTQYF. In DNA form, the CDR3 reads TGCGCCACCCTAAGAGGGAACGGCACAGATACGCAGTATTTT.

The chain couples TRBV7-2 to TRBJ2-2; 11 bases are shared with TRBD1. The CDR3 loop spans 16 amino acids. V lost 7 bases to trimming and J lost 2 bases; unmatched junction nucleotides: 6. Germline CDR1 reads SGHTA; CDR2 reads FQGNSA. The CDR3 loop reads CASKRRTGGNTGELFF. For the CDR3, the DNA is TGTGCCAGCAAACGAAGGACAGGGGGCAACACCGGGGAGCTGTTTTTT.

As for this clone: The junction does not match germline at one end; this may be a read error. V and J are TRBV5-1 and TRBJ1-2, with unresolved D. This CDR3 is built from 14 residues. Germline V lookup: CDR1 SGHRS, CDR2 YFSETQ. CDR3 sequence: CASSLAPGNHGYTF. The CDR3 DNA reads TGCGCCAGCAGCTTGGCTCCAGGTAACCATGGCTACACCTTC. The full variable domain, rest sourced from reference TRBV5-1 and TRBJ1-2, is KAGVTQTPRYLIKTRGQQVTLSCSPISGHRSVSWYQQTPGQGLQFLFEYFSETQRNKGNFPGRFSGRQFSNSRSEMNVSTLELGDSALYLCASSLAPGNHGYTFGSGTRLTVV.

The rearrangement links TRBV11-2 to TRBJ1-4, with D perhaps TRBD1 (6 bases). The V end was cut by 4 bases, the J end by 6 bases, with 15 bases between. The CDR3 consists of 15 residues. Germline V gene data show CDR1 as SGHAT and CDR2 as FQNNGV. The CDR3 here is CASSYMDRRDEKLFF. CDR3 bases: TGTGCCAGCAGCTACATGGACAGACGGGATGAAAAACTGTTTTTT.

The chain links TRBV5-5 to TRBJ2-7; D gene unclear. The CDR3 consists of 14 residues. Trimming removed 2 bases at V and 5 bases at J, with 14 bases between. Germline V gene data show CDR1 as SGHKS and CDR2 as YYEKEE (reference sequence). The CDR3 sequence: CASSLEVPHHEQYF. The CDR3 DNA follows: TGTGCCAGCAGCTTAGAGGTACCCCACCACGAGCAGTACTTC.

Regarding this clone: Within the sample, other DNA sequences also encode this same CDR3. The chain couples TRBV5-1 to TRBJ2-7; 7 nucleotides line up with TRBD1. Per germline, CDR1 SGHRS and CDR2 YFSETQ. Trimming took 4 bases from V and 9 from J; bases not matched to a gene: 10. The CDR3 has 13 amino acids. The CDR3 DNA reads TGCGCCAGCAGCCCCGGGCAGGGGGTACTGCAGTACTTC. Translation: CASSPGQGVLQYF.

This chain joins TRBV28 and TRBJ2-7, with D unresolved. V was pared by 4 bases and J by 3 bases, with 10 bases between. Germline V CDR1 and CDR2: MDHEN, SYDVKM. The CDR3 extends over 13 amino acids. Written as DNA, the CDR3 is TGTGCCAGCAGTTCAACCTCACTCTACGAGCAGTACTTC. Translation gives CASSSTSLYEQYF.

The chain employs TRBV6-5 and TRBJ1-2; 10 bases agree with TRBD1. The CDR3 has 16 residues. Germline V CDR1 and CDR2: MNHEY, SVGAGI. Trimming cost V 2 bases and J 2 bases; bases outside gene matches: 5. DNA for the CDR3: TGTGCCAGCAGTTACCAGAGGACAGGGGGAAACTATGGCTACACCTTC. Protein: CASSYQRTGGNYGYTF.

The rearrangement links TRBV18 to TRBJ1-1, with TRBD1 matching 7 bases. Germline V lookup: CDR1 KGHSH, CDR2 LQKENI. Trimming removed 6 bases from V and 10 bases from J; junction bases left unmatched: 11. The CDR3 has 13 amino acids. The CDR3 loop reads CASSPNQGVGAFF. The DNA for the CDR3 is TGTGCCAGCTCTCCAAACCAGGGGGTCGGAGCTTTCTTT.

This rearrangement joins TRBV7-2 to TRBJ2-7; 11 bases align to TRBD2. CDR1 SGHTA and CDR2 FQGNSA come from the germline V gene. This CDR3 is 15 amino acids long. After removal of 5 bases from V and 5 bases from J, the junction contained 8 bases not matched to a gene. The CDR3 region is CASSVQASGGNEQYF. DNA of the CDR3: TGTGCCAGCAGCGTACAAGCTAGCGGGGGGAACGAGCAGTACTTC.